This T cell receptor (beta chain) was sequenced during a study of PD-1 blockade in mismatch repair-deficient tumors. Study-level information: All were previously treated, progressing patients with eleven to twelve mismatch repair-deficient cancer types. Study-level results: Tumor-resident clones, often absent from pretreatment blood, expanded after pembrolizumab and then contracted.

Some clones are missing from TCRdb's copy, which holds only in-frame ones; the method was immunoSEQ multiplex PCR. Here the sample spans some 120,000 clones, roughly 90% being singletons. To note about this clone: The antigen is unknown.

The CDR3 runs 16 residues. V gave up 5 bases and J gave up 5 bases; unmatched junction bases: 13. Per the germline V gene, CDR1 is MDHEN and CDR2 is SYDVKM. Every patient had mismatch repair deficiency by PCR or immunohistochemistry. TCR sequencing covered three patients who responded to pembrolizumab. The receptor was isolated from an adult with mismatch repair-deficient cancer. The V and J genes are TRBV28 and TRBJ2-5; 8 bases are a match to TRBD1. The sample was peripheral blood, taken 70 to 72 weeks after starting pembrolizumab. The CDR3 DNA follows: TGTGCCAGCAGTCCCCGGACAGGGAGGTTGGCCGAGACCCAGTACTTC. It yields the protein CASSPRTGRLAETQYF. Variable domain in full (rest from reference TRBV28 and TRBJ2-5): DVKVTQSSRYLVKRTGEKVFLECVQDMDHENMFWYRQDPGLGLRLIYFSYDVKMKEKGDIPEGYSVSREKKERFSLILESASTNQTSMYLCASSPRTGRLAETQYFGPGTRLLVL.